Given below is one TCR beta chain in context. Antigen specificity is unknown. Amplification used 60 Vbeta primers and 13 Jbeta primers. TCRdb's table, derived via immunoSEQ multiplex PCR, lists solely in-frame clones and lacks some. In the table there are about 100,000 clones, approximately 76% of which are singletons. This record comes from a study of cytomegalovirus exposure and HLA in healthy donors. Whole-study findings and limits: Relative to the 666-donor mean, N-insertions were reportedly fewer in an Asian-associated ancestry cluster in a later analysis. Researchers catalogued approximately 170 TCR beta chains as cytomegalovirus-associated. According to reports, the classifier identified cytomegalovirus status with high specificity and sensitivity.

The sequence derives from a woman in her sixties or seventies in good health and CMV-seropositive. The source material was PBMCs.

CDR3 residues: CASSPGTVRGEQYF. CDR3 sequence (DNA): TGTGCCAGCAGCCCCGGGACAGTTCGAGGCGAGCAGTACTTC. This chain links TRBV5-4 with TRBJ2-5, with 7 bases matching TRBD1. The DNA end favors TRBJ2-7, so the J call may be wrong. The germline CDR1 and CDR2 sequences are SGHNT and YYREEE (reference sequence). The CDR3 consists of 14 residues.